The next 30 T cell receptor beta chains were all read from a single sample in a study of T cell responses to AZD1222 COVID-19 vaccine. Clones were sequenced by immunoSEQ multiplex PCR, and TCRdb holds only the in-frame ones, with some missing. The table shows roughly 100,000 clones, with around 87% occurring only once. Source: peripheral blood, taken on day 0 of AZD1222 vaccination. The receptors stem from an adult in good health.

V is TRBV7-9 and J is TRBJ2-7; D is possibly TRBD1 (6 bases). The CDR3 sequence is 13 residues long. Trimming removed 5 bases from V and 1 base from J, with 9 bases in between. Per germline, CDR1 SEHNR and CDR2 FQNEAQ (reference sequence). This CDR3 reads CASSVGGSYEQYF. The CDR3 DNA sequence: TGTGCCAGCAGCGTAGGGGGTTCCTACGAGCAGTACTTC.

The chain couples TRBV4-2 to TRBJ1-2, with a weak D call TRBD1 (5 bases). With 1 base removed from V and 4 bases from J, the gap between germline ends came to 13 bases. The CDR3 covers 15 residues. The germline gives CDR1 LGHNA, CDR2 YNFKEQ. The DNA for the CDR3 is TGTGCCAGCAGCCAAGTGTTGGGGGAGGGCTATGGCTACACCTTC. Translation: CASSQVLGEGYGYTF.

Comment on this clone: The DNA is left out, because the CDR3 cannot be placed on it with certainty; the CDR3 is given as TCRdb lists it. The chain joins TRBV6-1 to TRBJ2-2. The CDR3 is 16 residues long, ends included. Germline loops: CDR1 MNHNS, CDR2 SASEGT. CDR3 in amino acids: CASSALRAGVLGELFF.

This clone was observed a single time. V is TRBV7-3 and J is TRBJ2-2; TRBD2 matches 10 bases. The V segment lost 2 bases and the J segment 5 bases; nucleotides outside the gene matches: 5. The CDR3 loop spans 16 amino acids. Per germline, CDR1 SGHTA and CDR2 FQGTGA. Here the CDR3 DNA reads TGTGCCAGCAGCTTAGCTAGCGGGAGTTGGACCGGGGAGCTGTTTTTT. It encodes CASSLASGSWTGELFF.

The rearrangement uses TRBV19 and TRBJ2-4, with a possible D match to TRBD2 (6 bases). CDR1 LNHDA and CDR2 SQIVND come from the germline V gene (reference sequence). The CDR3 covers 15 residues. Trimming pared 6 bases from V and 6 bases from J, leaving 18 bases between. The CDR3 sequence: CASSPPGLTANIQYF. CDR3 coding DNA: TGTGCCAGTAGCCCCCCGGGACTCACGGCAAACATTCAGTACTTC.

This clone has only one observation. The chain joins TRBV7-9 to TRBJ1-4, with 7 positions matching TRBD1. Looked up from germline, CDR1 is SEHNR and CDR2 is FQNEAQ (reference sequence). This CDR3 region has 15 residues. The junction had 8 bases not matched to a gene; V was cut back by 6 bases and J by 4 bases. The CDR3 nucleotides read TGTGCCAGCAGTCTTACAGGGGAGGGTAATGAAAAACTGTTTTTT. This codes for CASSLTGEGNEKLFF.

The genes are TRBV9 and TRBJ2-2; 8 bases line up with TRBD2. J was trimmed by 5 bases and V by 5 bases; bases with no gene match: 5. The CDR3 has 14 residues. The germline gives CDR1 SGDLS, CDR2 YYNGEE. The CDR3 nucleotides read TGTGCCAGCAGAGGACTAGCTCCGACCGGGGAGCTGTTTTTT. Translation gives CASRGLAPTGELFF.

This rearrangement joins TRBV7-2 to TRBJ1-1, with a weak D call TRBD1 (6 bases). The CDR3 runs 16 residues. Germline CDR1 SGHTA, CDR2 FQGNSA. Trimming pared 2 bases from V and 0 bases from J, leaving 13 bases between. The CDR3 is CASSLKGGLLNTEAFF. Written as DNA, the CDR3 is TGTGCCAGCAGCTTAAAAGGGGGACTTTTGAACACTGAAGCTTTCTTT.

In this sample, this clone turned up a few times. An end of the junction differs from the germline gene, which may be a read error. This rearrangement joins TRBV27 to TRBJ2-7, with 9 bases aligning to TRBD2. Germline V gene lookup returns CDR1 MNHEY and CDR2 SMNVEV (reference sequence). The CDR3 contains 15 residues. As DNA, the CDR3 is TGTCCCAGCAAAAGCGGGGCGGGGGGGCTCTACGAGCAGTACTTC. The encoded protein is CPSKSGAGGLYEQYF.

The rearrangement joins TRBV5-6 to TRBJ2-7, with 11 bases that match TRBD1. From germline, CDR1 is SGHDT and CDR2 YYEEEE. After removal of 3 bases from V and 0 bases from J, the junction contained 5 bases not matched to a gene. The CDR3 totals 16 residues. The CDR3 coding sequence is TGTGCCAGCAGCTGGACAGGGGGCGACCCCTCCTACGAGCAGTACTTC. This encodes CASSWTGGDPSYEQYF.

This chain uses TRBV5-1 with TRBJ2-7; D may correspond to TRBD1 or TRBD2 (6 bases each). Germline CDR1 SGHRS, CDR2 YFSETQ. The CDR3 totals 15 residues. V lost 5 bases to trimming and J lost 2 bases, with 17 bases between them. The CDR3 region is CASRDRGTPTYEQYF. For the CDR3, the DNA is TGCGCCAGCAGGGACCGGGGGACACCGACCTACGAGCAGTACTTC.

V gene TRBV5-5 combines with J gene TRBJ2-6; no reliable D call. Germline CDR1 SGHKS, CDR2 YYEKEE (reference sequence). This CDR3 is built from 16 residues. V dropped 1 base and J dropped 4 bases, with 12 bases sitting between them. CDR3 in DNA: TGTGCCAGCAGCTTGCCTCCCTTAGGAGGGGCCAACGTCCTGACTTTC. Amino acids: CASSLPPLGGANVLTF.

V usage is TRBV19 and J usage is TRBJ2-2; D assignment may be TRBD1 or TRBD2 (5 bases each). Deletions cut 2 bases from V and 2 bases from J, with 18 bases between. Germline assignment: CDR1 LNHDA and CDR2 SQIVND (reference sequence). The length of the CDR3 is 18 residues. In DNA form, the CDR3 reads TGTGCCAGTAGTATAATCTCATACGGGGCTACCAACACCGGGGAGCTGTTTTTT. Translated, it gives CASSIISYGATNTGELFF.

The V call is TRBV4-3, the J call TRBJ1-5; 10 bases match TRBD1. The CDR3 has 15 amino acids. Germline lookup yields CDR1 LGHNA and CDR2 YSLEER. V was clipped by 2 bases and J by 6 bases; unmatched bases: 4. In DNA, the CDR3 is TGCGCCAGCAGCCAACGACAGGGGGCGGGTCAGCCCCAGCATTTT. Its translation: CASSQRQGAGQPQHF.

The chain has TRBV5-1 and TRBJ1-4; D is perhaps TRBD1 (5 bases). Per the germline V gene, CDR1 is SGHRS and CDR2 is YFSETQ. The CDR3 consists of 15 residues. The V end was cut by 5 bases, the J end by 5 bases, with 16 bases between. CDR3 amino acids: CASRVMGGDNEKLFF. The DNA for the CDR3 is TGCGCCAGCAGAGTTATGGGGGGAGACAATGAAAAACTGTTTTTT.

This clone showed up just once. The chain combines TRBV27 with TRBJ2-5, with 7 bases matching TRBD1. CDR3 size: 13 residues. Germline V gives CDR1 MNHEY, CDR2 SMNVEV (reference sequence). J gave up 5 bases and V 3 bases, and 3 bases lay outside the gene matches. DNA of the CDR3: TGTGCCAGCAGTTTGCACAGGGGCGAGACCCAGTACTTC. It translates to CASSLHRGETQYF.

This chain joins TRBV18 and TRBJ2-1; D is perhaps TRBD2 (6 bases). CDR1 and CDR2 from the germline V gene are KGHSH and LQKENI. The CDR3 spans 14 residues. V gave up 3 bases and J gave up 9 bases, with 15 bases separating them. The CDR3 DNA reads as TGTGCCAGCTCACCTCGGGGGAGTGGGTCTGAGCAGTTCTTC. This sequence encodes CASSPRGSGSEQFF.

This clone showed up just once. V is TRBV3-1 (or the pseudogene TRBV3-2) and J is TRBJ2-1; 10 bases are shared with TRBD2. Looked up from germline, CDR1 is LGHDT and CDR2 is YNNKEL (reference sequence). The CDR3 is made up of 16 amino acids. The trim removed 4 bases at V and 0 bases at J, leaving 3 bases unmatched. CDR3 coding DNA: TGTGCCAGCAGCCCAAGGACTAGCGGCTCCTACAATGAGCAGTTCTTC. This encodes CASSPRTSGSYNEQFF.

This rearrangement joins TRBV30 to TRBJ2-2; 8 bases fit TRBD2. The J segment lost 5 bases and the V segment lost 3 bases, leaving 5 bases of the junction unmatched. The CDR3 length is 14 residues. CDR1 GTSNPN and CDR2 SVGIG come from the germline V gene (reference sequence). This chain's CDR3 is CAWSGRVRTGELFF. The CDR3 bases are TGTGCCTGGAGCGGGAGGGTTCGGACCGGGGAGCTGTTTTTT.

This rearrangement joins TRBV6-1 to TRBJ1-1; possibly TRBD1 for D (5 bases). Trimming took 3 bases from V and 0 from J, leaving 11 bases between them. Per germline, CDR1 MNHNS and CDR2 SASEGT. This CDR3 comprises 15 residues. CDR3 in DNA: TGTGCCAGCAGTGAGTCAGGGAACGTGAACACTGAAGCTTTCTTT. Residues: CASSESGNVNTEAFF.

This rearrangement joins TRBV20-1 to TRBJ2-5; D gene unclear. V was cut by 2 bases and J by 2 bases, with 3 bases left in between. Germline assignment: CDR1 DFQATT and CDR2 SNEGSKA (reference sequence). CDR3 size: 11 residues. The CDR3 DNA reads TGCAGTGCTAGATCACAAGAGACCCAGTACTTC. Translating gives CSARSQETQYF.

CDR3 sequence (DNA): TGTGCCACCTTAAGTGGGATTGAAGCTTTCTTT. Its translation: CATLSGIEAFF. The rearrangement uses TRBV19 and TRBJ1-1; the D is unclear. Between the trimmed V and J ends, which lost 10 bases and 7 bases, there was a span of 13 bases. The CDR3 length is 11 residues. Germline lookup yields CDR1 LNHDA and CDR2 SQIVND (reference sequence).

The V and J genes are TRBV6-6 and TRBJ2-5; TRBD2 matches 10 bases. This CDR3 comprises 17 residues. CDR1 and CDR2 from the germline V gene are MNHNY and SVGAGI (reference sequence). The J segment lost 1 base and the V segment lost 6 bases, leaving 11 bases of the junction unmatched. CDR3 DNA sequence: TGTGCCAGCAGCCGACCCCCTAGCGGGAGACTCCAAGAGACCCAGTACTTC. This sequence encodes CASSRPPSGRLQETQYF.

This sequence joins TRBV7-8 and TRBJ1-3; D gene unclear. The V end was cut by 8 bases, the J end by 0 bases, with 14 bases between. Germline loops: CDR1 SGHVS, CDR2 FQNEAQ. This CDR3 has 15 amino acids. CDR3 loop: CASAPNVLSGNTIYF. DNA of the CDR3: TGTGCCAGCGCACCAAATGTGCTCTCTGGAAACACCATATATTTT.

The genes are TRBV27 and TRBJ2-7, with 8 nucleotides matching TRBD2. This CDR3 has 13 residues. CDR1 is MNHEY, CDR2 SMNVEV, per germline (reference sequence). V lost 8 bases, J lost 0 bases, and 3 bases stayed unmatched. CDR3 sequence: CASAGLGSYEQYF. The DNA for the CDR3 is TGTGCCAGCGCGGGACTAGGCTCCTACGAGCAGTACTTC.

The J gene is TRBJ2-7, the V gene TRBV5-1; 12 bases are a match to TRBD2. Unmatched junction bases numbered 12, after V lost 3 bases and J lost 2 bases. The CDR3 runs to 18 residues. Per germline, CDR1 SGHRS and CDR2 YFSETQ. The CDR3, as DNA: TGCGCCAGCAGCTCGGCCGGGACTAGCGGGCCTTCTGCCTACGAGCAGTACTTC. Translation gives CASSSAGTSGPSAYEQYF.

The V gene is TRBV4-1, the J gene TRBJ2-7; TRBD1 agrees at 8 bases. This CDR3 is 15 amino acids long. Trimming cost V 0 bases and J 3 bases; bases outside gene matches: 4. Looked up from germline, CDR1 is MGHRA and CDR2 is YSYEKL. The CDR3 loop reads CASSQESTGGYEQYF. For the CDR3, the DNA is TGCGCCAGCAGCCAAGAGAGTACAGGGGGCTACGAGCAGTACTTC.

This clone was seen only once. The gene calls are TRBV6-2 or TRBV6-3 and TRBJ1-1; D remains unclear. This CDR3 is built from 16 residues. Trimming shortened V by 5 bases and J by 1 base, and 17 bases separated the two germline ends. Looked up from germline, CDR1 is MNHEY and CDR2 is SVGEGT. CDR3 nucleotide sequence: TGTGCCAGCAGTAGGTCCGGCATAGGACGGAACACTGAAGCTTTCTTT. It codes for CASSRSGIGRNTEAFF.

Only one count was recorded for this clone. The genes are TRBV11-2 and TRBJ2-2, with 7 bases that match TRBD1. Losses at the gene ends were 4 bases for V and 1 base for J; bases not matched to a gene: 0. The CDR3 is 14 amino acids. Germline V gene sequence: CDR1 SGHAT, CDR2 FQNNGV. The DNA for the CDR3 is TGTGCCAGCAGCTGGACAGGGAACACCGGGGAGCTGTTTTTT. Translation gives CASSWTGNTGELFF.

Here the CDR3 DNA reads TGTGCCAGCAGCCTGGGACGGGCCGTATACGAGCAGTACTTC. It yields the protein CASSLGRAVYEQYF. This rearrangement joins TRBV5-6 to TRBJ2-7; D possibly uses TRBD1 or TRBD2 (5 bases each). Between the trimmed V and J ends, which lost 4 bases and 4 bases, there was a span of 15 bases. The CDR3 is made up of 14 amino acids. Germline V gene data show CDR1 as SGHDT and CDR2 as YYEEEE.